The 24 T cell receptor beta chains listed next were all sequenced from one sample in a study of OX40 agonist ivuxolimab in advanced cancers. Sequencing was performed with immunoSEQ multiplex PCR; in TCRdb, only in-frame clones are kept and a portion is missing. The data hold tens of thousands of clones, with more than 85% observed a single time. Sequencing used CD4+ or CD8+ T cells sorted from blood, obtained in a trial of the OX40 agonist ivuxolimab. The receptor source for this set is an adult with an advanced solid tumor such as melanoma, head and neck, liver or kidney cancer.

The rearrangement uses TRBV28 and TRBJ1-5; TRBD1 might be the D (6 bases). V lost 6 bases and J 7 bases, leaving 16 bases between the germline ends. The CDR3 runs to 14 residues. Per germline, CDR1 MDHEN and CDR2 SYDVKM. The CDR3 sequence: CASRLTGFPQPQHF. The CDR3 DNA reads TGTGCCAGCAGACTTACAGGGTTCCCCCAGCCCCAGCATTTT.

This chain connects TRBV10-1 to TRBJ2-2, with TRBD2 identical over 7 bases. This CDR3 is 15 amino acids long. Germline trimming cut 0 bases from V and 4 bases from J; bases unmatched to any gene: 2. The germline CDR1 and CDR2 sequences are WNHNN and SYGVQD (reference sequence). Here the CDR3 DNA reads TGCGCCAGCAGTGAGTCAGCGGGAATCACCGGGGAGCTGTTTTTT. This codes for CASSESAGITGELFF.

This clone has just a few counts. J is TRBJ2-2 and V is TRBV6-1; possible D gene TRBD1, 6 bases. V was cut by 4 bases and J by 2 bases, with 14 bases left in between. The length of the CDR3 is 16 residues. CDR1 and CDR2 from the germline V gene are MNHNS and SASEGT. This CDR3 reads CASSAGHRLNTGELFF. CDR3 nucleotide sequence: TGTGCCAGCAGTGCGGGACACCGACTCAACACCGGGGAGCTGTTTTTT.

The chain links TRBV10-2 to TRBJ1-4, with 10 nucleotides matching TRBD1. Per the germline V gene, CDR1 is WSHSY and CDR2 is SAAADI. V was clipped by 3 bases and J by 7 bases; unmatched bases: 8. This CDR3 has 16 residues. CDR3 DNA: TGCGCCAGCAGTGATACGGACAGGGGGATAGGTGAAAAACTGTTTTTT. Residues: CASSDTDRGIGEKLFF.

The V gene is TRBV7-9, the J gene TRBJ2-7; TRBD2 agrees at 7 bases. The germline CDR1 and CDR2 sequences are SEHNR and FQNEAQ (reference sequence). After removal of 5 bases from V and 3 bases from J, the junction contained 13 bases not matched to a gene. The CDR3 has 16 residues. Written as DNA, the CDR3 is TGTGCCAGCAGCCCACCCCGGTCCAGCGGGGTCTACGAGCAGTACTTC. It codes for CASSPPRSSGVYEQYF.

The chain couples TRBV6-1 to TRBJ2-3; D not certain. CDR3 length: 15 residues. Trimming shortened V by 4 bases and J by 4 bases, and 15 bases separated the two germline ends. CDR1 is MNHNS and CDR2 is SASEGT in the germline V gene. The CDR3 spells CASSVPPLAADTQYF. In nucleotides, the CDR3 is TGTGCCAGCAGTGTACCCCCTCTGGCCGCAGATACGCAGTATTTT.

The genes are TRBV29-1 and TRBJ2-5; 9 nucleotides line up with TRBD2. Germline V gives CDR1 SQVTM, CDR2 ANQGSEA. V was pared by 6 bases and J by 1 base, with 3 bases of the junction left unmatched. The CDR3 spans 13 residues. The CDR3 DNA reads as TGCAGCGTCCGAGCGGGGGGCCAAGAGACCCAGTACTTC. It yields the protein CSVRAGGQETQYF.

The V call is TRBV4-1, the J call TRBJ2-7, with TRBD1 matching 9 bases. Germline V gene data show CDR1 as MGHRA and CDR2 as YSYEKL. Trimming removed 4 bases from V and 4 bases from J; junction bases left unmatched: 5. This CDR3 has 14 residues. CDR3 in DNA: TGCGCCAGCAGCCGACAGGGGGAGAGGTACGAGCAGTACTTC. It yields the protein CASSRQGERYEQYF.

This clone was seen a single time. The V gene is TRBV9, the J gene TRBJ2-3, with 7 bases fitting TRBD2. Germline loops: CDR1 SGDLS, CDR2 YYNGEE. The CDR3 has 16 amino acids. Trimming took 4 bases from V and 0 from J; bases not matched to a gene: 8. The CDR3 nucleotides read TGTGCCAGCAGCCTTAGGGACTATTCTAGCACAGATACGCAGTATTTT. Protein product: CASSLRDYSSTDTQYF.

The chain is built from TRBV6-1 and TRBJ1-3; the D is unclear. Trimming removed 8 bases from V and 0 bases from J, with 11 bases in between. The CDR3 runs to 14 residues. Germline V lookup: CDR1 MNHNS, CDR2 SASEGT. This chain's CDR3 is CASLDWSSGNTIYF. The CDR3, as DNA: TGTGCCAGCCTCGACTGGAGCTCTGGAAACACCATATATTTT.

The chain couples TRBV20-1 to TRBJ1-1; D might be TRBD1 (5 bases). Germline CDR1 and CDR2: DFQATT and SNEGSKA (reference sequence). V lost 5 bases, J lost 8 bases, and 12 bases lay in between. This CDR3 spans 11 amino acids. The CDR3 loop is CSAERQREAFF. The CDR3 bases are TGCAGTGCTGAACGACAGAGAGAAGCTTTCTTT.

The rearrangement joins TRBV10-3 to TRBJ1-1, with a possible D match to TRBD1 (6 bases). Germline values: CDR1 ENHRY, CDR2 SYGVKD. The CDR3 has 15 amino acids. The V and J ends lost 2 bases and 4 bases respectively, with 14 bases between them. The CDR3 DNA reads as TGTGCCATCAGTGAGACAGGGACGTGGAGCACTGAAGCTTTCTTT. It encodes CAISETGTWSTEAFF.

The chain employs TRBV25-1 and TRBJ1-4; D remains unclear. V lost 0 bases, J lost 3 bases, and 11 bases lay in between. The CDR3 is 16 amino acids. Germline values: CDR1 MGHDK, CDR2 SYGVNS. CDR3 amino acids: CASSEYKGFANEKLFF. The CDR3 region has the DNA TGTGCCAGCAGTGAATATAAGGGATTTGCTAATGAAAAACTGTTTTTT.

The rearrangement joins TRBV11-2 to TRBJ2-1; 8 positions match TRBD2. V shed 1 base and J 15 bases; nucleotides not matched to a gene: 5. CDR3 length equals 12 residues. CDR1 and CDR2 (germline): SGHAT, FQNNGV. The CDR3 coding sequence is TGTGCCAGCAGCTTAGCGGGACTAGAGGTGTTCTTC. Amino acid sequence: CASSLAGLEVFF.

This clone was detected a few times. The chain combines TRBV5-8 with TRBJ1-2, with D possibly being TRBD1 (5 bases). Germline assignment: CDR1 SGHTS and CDR2 YDEGEE. V was clipped by 4 bases and J by 5 bases, with 18 bases between them. The CDR3 is 15 residues long. The CDR3 sequence: CASSPDVAGYYGYTF. The CDR3, as DNA: TGTGCCAGCAGCCCCGACGTGGCAGGGTATTATGGCTACACCTTC.

V gene TRBV2 combines with J gene TRBJ2-3; the D gene is possibly TRBD1 (6 bases). V lost 4 bases and J 3 bases, leaving 11 bases between the germline ends. Germline-derived CDR1 and CDR2 are SNHLY and FYNNEI. CDR3 size: 14 residues. As DNA, the CDR3 is TGTGCCAGCAGTGTACAGGGTGAGACAGATACGCAGTATTTT. It yields the protein CASSVQGETDTQYF.

The V gene is TRBV7-9, the J gene TRBJ2-6, with D perhaps TRBD1 (6 bases). The V end lost 5 bases, the J end lost 2 bases, and 13 bases lay between the germline ends. This CDR3 spans 16 amino acids. CDR1 and CDR2 (germline): SEHNR, FQNEAQ (reference sequence). CDR3 sequence: CASSPWTVTGANVLTF. The CDR3, as DNA: TGTGCCAGCAGCCCGTGGACAGTCACTGGGGCCAACGTCCTGACTTTC.

The chain has TRBV18 and TRBJ2-7; TRBD2 matches at 7 bases. Unmatched junction bases numbered 6, after V lost 6 bases and J lost 1 base. The CDR3 is made up of 14 amino acids. Germline-derived CDR1 and CDR2 are KGHSH and LQKENI. Here the CDR3 reads CASSRTSESYEQYF. The CDR3, as DNA: TGTGCCAGCTCGCGTACTAGCGAGTCCTACGAGCAGTACTTC.

As DNA, the CDR3 is TGCGCCAGCAGTCAAACGTTGAGGGACAGGGATAATCAGCCCCAGCATTTT. Translating it yields CASSQTLRDRDNQPQHF. V and J are TRBV23-1 and TRBJ1-5; 9 bases align to TRBD1. TRBV23-1 is designated an ORF whose function remains uncertain. V was pared by 2 bases and J by 4 bases, with 9 bases of the junction left unmatched. The CDR3 spans 17 residues.

The chain carries TRBV6-1 and TRBJ2-7, with a weak D call TRBD2 (5 bases). The V end was cut by 6 bases, the J end by 0 bases, with 9 bases between. This CDR3 region has 13 residues. The germline V gene encodes CDR1 MNHNS and CDR2 SASEGT. The CDR3 region is CASSTEASYEQYF. Here the CDR3 DNA reads TGTGCCAGCAGCACGGAGGCCTCCTACGAGCAGTACTTC.

This rearrangement joins TRBV4-3 to TRBJ2-1; TRBD2 is a possible D gene (5 bases). Trimming took off 2 bases at V and 9 bases at J, with 14 bases between the two ends. This CDR3 comprises 14 residues. Looked up from germline, CDR1 is LGHNA and CDR2 is YSLEER. The CDR3 spells CASSQSQLVLEQFF. The CDR3 nucleotides are TGCGCCAGCAGCCAATCTCAACTAGTTCTTGAGCAGTTCTTC.

The J gene is TRBJ2-3, the V gene TRBV27, with no clear D. Per germline, CDR1 MNHEY and CDR2 SMNVEV (reference sequence). The CDR3 has 13 residues. Trimming shortened V by 7 bases and J by 0 bases, and 8 bases separated the two germline ends. The CDR3 nucleotides read TGTGCCAGCACCGAGGTTAGCACAGATACGCAGTATTTT. Residues: CASTEVSTDTQYF.

V is TRBV5-4 and J is TRBJ1-1; no definite D call. From germline, CDR1 is SGHNT and CDR2 YYREEE (reference sequence). The V gene lost 0 bases and the J gene lost 4 bases, with 10 bases spanning the gap. This CDR3 has 14 residues. The CDR3 sequence: CASSLEAGGTEAFF. Written as DNA, the CDR3 is TGTGCCAGCAGCTTGGAGGCGGGAGGCACTGAAGCTTTCTTT.

The V and J genes are TRBV5-4 and TRBJ1-1; D gene ambiguous. Germline CDR1 reads SGHNT; CDR2 reads YYREEE (reference sequence). The CDR3 totals 13 residues. Trimming left V 0 bases short and J 2 bases short, with 5 bases between. The CDR3 loop reads CASSLEENTEAFF. Here the CDR3 DNA reads TGTGCCAGCAGCTTGGAAGAAAACACTGAAGCTTTCTTT. Full variable domain (rest looked up from reference TRBV5-4 and TRBJ1-1): ETGVTQSPTHLIKTRGQQVTLRCSSQSGHNTVSWYQQALGQGPQFIFQYYREEENGRGNFPPRFSGLQFPNYSSELNVNALELDDSALYLCASSLEENTEAFFGQGTRLTVV.